This T cell receptor beta chain was profiled in a study of patients and donors after allogeneic stem cell transplantation. Per germline, CDR1 SGHRS and CDR2 YFSETQ. The V segment lost 4 bases and the J segment 2 bases; nucleotides outside the gene matches: 5. CDR3 length: 14 amino acids. MiXCR was run by TCRdb on the RT-PCR reads, yielding one entry per CDR3 protein. This repertoire shows under 200,000 distinct CDR3 sequences, about 30% found once; its top ten account for around 3%. The receptor was isolated from a human donor who was either an allogeneic HSCT recipient or a stem cell or donor lymphocyte infusion donor (not recorded which). It is not recorded whose cells these are; they may come from a transplant donor. The chain carries TRBV5-1 and TRBJ1-2, with TRBD1 matching 7 bases. Sequencing input: blood, either unsorted or a sorted T cell fraction (not recorded which). The CDR3 region has the DNA TGCGCCAGCAGCGCCTCACAGGGGAACTATGGCTACACCTTC. This translates into CASSASQGNYGYTF.